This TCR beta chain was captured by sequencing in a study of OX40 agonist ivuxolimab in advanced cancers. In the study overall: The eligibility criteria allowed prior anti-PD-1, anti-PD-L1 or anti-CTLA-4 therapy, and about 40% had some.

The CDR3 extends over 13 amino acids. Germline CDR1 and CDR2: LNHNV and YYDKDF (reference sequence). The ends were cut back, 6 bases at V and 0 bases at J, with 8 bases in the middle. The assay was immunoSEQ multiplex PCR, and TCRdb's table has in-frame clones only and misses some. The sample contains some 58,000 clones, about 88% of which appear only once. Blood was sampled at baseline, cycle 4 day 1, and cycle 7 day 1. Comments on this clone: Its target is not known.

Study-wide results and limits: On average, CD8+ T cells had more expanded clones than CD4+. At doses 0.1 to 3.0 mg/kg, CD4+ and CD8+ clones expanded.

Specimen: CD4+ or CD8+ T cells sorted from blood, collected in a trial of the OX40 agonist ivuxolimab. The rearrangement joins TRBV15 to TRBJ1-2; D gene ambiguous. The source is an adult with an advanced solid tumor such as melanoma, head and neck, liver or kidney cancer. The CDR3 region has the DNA TGTGCCACCAGTGGAGGATCTAACTATGGCTACACCTTC. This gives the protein CATSGGSNYGYTF.